These T cell receptor beta chains were read from a single sample in a study of cytomegalovirus exposure and HLA in healthy donors. TCRdb keeps only in-frame clones here, not all; method: immunoSEQ multiplex PCR. The top ten clones hold 0.95% to 1.5% of a sample with around 200,000 clones, 81% of them seen once. Material for sequencing was PBMCs. These receptor sequences come from a woman younger than 45 in good health and CMV-seronegative. The CDR3 runs from the conserved cysteine through the conserved F or W. Fields, in order: clone size, CDR3 length, V gene, J gene, D gene, CDR3 DNA, CDR3 protein. The D gene is left open where the match is weak. Size tells how often a clone was seen (once, few, many) or the class of an expanded clone, and some rows leave it out.

few	14	TRBV25-1	TRBJ1-2	TRBD1	TGTGCCAGCAGTGGGACAGGGAACGGCTATGGCTACACCTTC	CASSGTGNGYGYTF
NA	14	TRBV6-1	TRBJ2-3	NA	TGTGCCAGCGTGCGGGACGGTGGGACAGATACGCAGTATTTT	CASVRDGGTDTQYF
NA	19	TRBV7-2	TRBJ2-1	TRBD2	TGTGCCAGCAGCTTAGCGGCTAGAAGCGGGGGGGCCGGTCGGTATGAGCAGTTCTTC	CASSLAARSGGAGRYEQFF
NA	15	TRBV28	TRBJ1-4	NA	TGTGCCAGCAGTCCCCCCCGGGGGACCAATGAAAAACTGTTTTTT	CASSPPRGTNEKLFF
NA	15	TRBV6-5	TRBJ1-3	NA	TGTGCCAGCAGTTACGACAGGAGCTCTGGAAACACCATATATTTT	CASSYDRSSGNTIYF
NA	14	TRBV30	TRBJ1-5	TRBD1	TGTGCCTGGAGCCGGACAGGGCGAGGACAGCCCCAGCATTTT	CAWSRTGRGQPQHF
NA	14	TRBV30	TRBJ2-1	TRBD2	TGTGCCTTTGACCGAGGAGCGGGAGGGGATGAGCAGTTCTTC	CAFDRGAGGDEQFF
NA	14	TRBV5-1	TRBJ1-4	TRBD1	TGCGCCAGCAGCATACAGGGGGATAATGAAAAACTGTTTTTT	CASSIQGDNEKLFF
few	12	TRBV14	TRBJ1-4	NA	TGTGCCAGCAGCCTTACAGGGAGAAAACTGTTTTTT	CASSLTGRKLFF
few	13	TRBV6-5	TRBJ2-2	NA	TGTGCCAGCAGTTACCGGGAGACCGGGGAGCTGTTTTTT	CASSYRETGELFF
NA	15	TRBV5-1	TRBJ2-5	NA	TGCGCCAGCACCCGGGGGGCCGCGAGGGGAGAGACCCAGTACTTC	CASTRGAARGETQYF
few	14	TRBV27	TRBJ1-2	TRBD1	TGTGCCAGCAGTTTATCGGGGACAGACTATGGCTACACCTTC	CASSLSGTDYGYTF
once	15	TRBV4-1	TRBJ2-7	NA	TGCGCCAGCAGCCAAGGTCTCGGACTAATCTACGAGCAGTACTTC	CASSQGLGLIYEQYF
NA	15	TRBV15	TRBJ1-4	NA	TGTGCCACCAGCAGAGCGGGGGGACTTAATGAAAAACTGTTTTTT	CATSRAGGLNEKLFF
NA	15	TRBV19	TRBJ1-1	NA	TGTGCCAGTAGTATACGGGTTCGGGAGAACACTGAAGCTTTCTTT	CASSIRVRENTEAFF
few	11	TRBV5-1	TRBJ2-7	NA	TGCGCCAGCAGGAACAACGGGGAGCAGTACTTC	CASRNNGEQYF
NA	15	TRBV27	TRBJ1-2	NA	TGTGCCAGCAAGAACCCCTCGGGCCGGGGGTATGGCTACACCTTC	CASKNPSGRGYGYTF
few	16	TRBV6-5	TRBJ2-3	NA	TGTGCCAGCAGTTACAGGGTTTCGGGATTCACAGATACGCAGTATTTT	CASSYRVSGFTDTQYF
NA	14	TRBV19	TRBJ1-1	NA	TGTGCCAGTAGTATTGGGGGGGTGGACACTGAAGCTTTCTTT	CASSIGGVDTEAFF
NA	18	TRBV30	TRBJ1-6	TRBD1	TGTGCCTGGAGGGCAGCTACACAGGGGAGAGGGGTCGGGTCACCCCTCCACTTT	CAWRAATQGRGVGSPLHF
NA	18	TRBV28	TRBJ2-5	NA	TGTGCCAGCAGTTTATCACCGGGACTGGGGACCCTCCAAGAGACCCAGTACTTC	CASSLSPGLGTLQETQYF
NA	16	TRBV2	TRBJ1-5	NA	TGTGCCAGCAGTGACCGGCCAGGGAAGGATGATCAGCCCCAGCATTTT	CASSDRPGKDDQPQHF
NA	14	TRBV19	TRBJ1-2	TRBD1	TGTGCCACCTTACCTTCCCAGGGGGCGAGTGGCTACACCTTC	CATLPSQGASGYTF
NA	14	TRBV7-8	TRBJ2-5	TRBD1	TGTGCCAGCAGAGACAGGGGATTAGGAGAGACCCAGTACTTC	CASRDRGLGETQYF
NA	15	TRBV19	TRBJ1-2	TRBD1	TGTGCCAGTAGCCACGGGACAGGGGGTAACTATGGCTACACCTTC	CASSHGTGGNYGYTF
NA	10	TRBV30	TRBJ1-1	NA	TGTGCCTGTGAGGTGGCTGAAGCTTTCTTT	CACEVAEAFF
NA	15	TRBV10-3	TRBJ1-5	NA	TGTGCCATCAGGAGTGTTTTAGGGGGTGATCAGCCCCAGCATTTT	CAIRSVLGGDQPQHF
NA	14	TRBV5-1	TRBJ2-1	NA	TGCGCCAGCAGCTTAAGCGGTCTGTCGGAAGAGCAGTTCTTC	CASSLSGLSEEQFF
NA	12	TRBV30	TRBJ1-2	TRBD1	TGTGCCTGGACACCGGGACAGGGTGGCTACACCTTC	CAWTPGQGGYTF
NA	12	TRBV19	TRBJ2-7	NA	TGTGCCAGTAGTACCGGGAGCGACGAGCAGTACTTC	CASSTGSDEQYF